Presented here are 7 T cell receptor beta chains from one specimen sequenced in a study of immune evolution from preneoplasia to lung adenocarcinoma. Clones were read by immunoSEQ multiplex PCR, and TCRdb kept only the in-frame ones, dropping some. The table includes about 5,700 clones, 81% detected once. Material for sequencing was FFPE normal lung tissue adjacent to the tumor. These receptors originate from a person aged 50 or older with lung adenocarcinoma.

The V gene is TRBV18, the J gene TRBJ2-5; 8 bases are a match to TRBD1. The junction had 2 bases not matched to a gene; V was cut back by 1 base and J by 1 base. Germline loops: CDR1 KGHSH, CDR2 LQKENI. The CDR3 has 15 residues. The CDR3 here is CASSPQQGAQETQYF. In DNA, the CDR3 is TGTGCCAGCTCACCACAGCAGGGGGCCCAAGAGACCCAGTACTTC.

The chain employs TRBV9 and TRBJ2-6; a weak D match, TRBD2 (6 bases). The germline V gene has CDR1 SGDLS and CDR2 YYNGEE. V shed 0 bases and J shed 0 bases, with 13 bases lying between them. The CDR3 is made up of 18 amino acids. The CDR3 DNA reads TGTGCCAGCAGCGTAGTTAGCGGTTTGGGCTCTGGGGCCAACGTCCTGACTTTC. Protein: CASSVVSGLGSGANVLTF.

The chain links TRBV6-5 to TRBJ2-2, with 10 bases fitting TRBD2. V gave up 6 bases and J gave up 2 bases; unmatched junction bases: 3. The CDR3 sequence is 15 residues long. Germline CDR1 MNHEY, CDR2 SVGAGI. CDR3 DNA sequence: TGTGCCAGCAGGGGGACTAGCGTTAACACCGGGGAGCTGTTTTTT. Its translation: CASRGTSVNTGELFF.

This chain uses TRBV7-2 with TRBJ1-2, with D possibly being TRBD1 (5 bases). Per germline, CDR1 SGHTA and CDR2 FQGNSA. Trimming left V 1 base short and J 5 bases short, with 11 bases between. The CDR3 runs 14 residues. CDR3 protein: CASSLGGREYGYTF. CDR3 DNA: TGTGCCAGCAGCTTAGGGGGCAGGGAATATGGCTACACCTTC.

This clone was observed a few times. This rearrangement joins TRBV18 to TRBJ2-5; 10 bases map to TRBD2. The ends lost 3 bases at V and 5 bases at J; junction bases unmatched: 9. Germline V gene lookup returns CDR1 KGHSH and CDR2 LQKENI. CDR3 size: 16 residues. Written as DNA, the CDR3 is TGTGCCAGCTCACCTGCATCTAGCGGGAGAGGGGAGACCCAGTACTTC. It specifies CASSPASSGRGETQYF.

The rearrangement links TRBV30 to TRBJ2-7; weak D call: TRBD2 (6 bases). V lost 3 bases and J 4 bases, leaving 19 bases between the germline ends. This CDR3 is 15 amino acids long. Germline-derived CDR1 and CDR2 are GTSNPN and SVGIG (reference sequence). CDR3 protein: CAWSNRELASYEQYF. CDR3 coding DNA: TGTGCCTGGAGCAACCGGGAGTTAGCCTCGTACGAGCAGTACTTC.

The CDR3 region has the DNA TGTGCCAGCAGCGGCTCCCCCACAGGGATAAACATTCAGTACTTC. Translating gives CASSGSPTGINIQYF. The chain employs TRBV9 and TRBJ2-4, with D perhaps TRBD1 (6 bases). Germline CDR1 SGDLS, CDR2 YYNGEE. Trimming removed 3 bases at V and 6 bases at J, with 16 bases between. The CDR3 contains 15 residues.